This T cell receptor (beta chain) emerged from a study of radiotherapy plus CTLA-4 blockade in lung cancer. Study in general: Of all patients, approximately 17% responded objectively and approximately 30% showed disease control. Study outcomes and limitations: Tumor-derived TCR clones expanded in blood after radiotherapy plus ipilimumab.

Chemo-refractory metastatic non-small-cell lung cancer patients received focal radiation with ipilimumab CTLA-4 blockade. TCRdb's table, derived via immunoSEQ multiplex PCR, lists solely in-frame clones and lacks some. Among more than 25,000 clones, around 80% were seen once, and the ten largest hold 16%. Turning to this clone: Antigen unknown.

The V segment lost 2 bases and the J segment 0 bases; nucleotides outside the gene matches: 4. This CDR3 spans 16 amino acids. Germline CDR1 reads MNHEY; CDR2 reads SVGAGI. Sequences were derived from peripheral blood, sampled from a patient treated with radiotherapy plus ipilimumab. This TCR derives from a human donor with non-small cell lung cancer that progressed on radiotherapy plus ipilimumab. The chain has TRBV6-5 and TRBJ1-1; 9 nucleotides match TRBD1. For the CDR3, the DNA is TGTGCCAGCAGTTACGGGACAGGGACGGTGAACACTGAAGCTTTCTTT. Amino acid sequence: CASSYGTGTVNTEAFF.